Below are 7 T cell receptor beta chains sequenced from a single sample in a study of spatial heterogeneity in lung cancer (dated by TCRdb to between 2018 and 2021). The time point label, read with the paper, signifies: sample taken at primary tumor resection. General findings and caveats noted by the study authors: The tumor nonsynonymous mutation count correlated with the number of expanded alpha and beta TCRs within the tumor.

The protocol used for the library was 5' RACE. TCRdb records NextSeq 500 as the sequencer. The public reads were reprocessed in TCRdb via fastp at Q25 and MiXCR, keeping in-frame beta chains. Here each entry gathers all rows of one CDR3 protein and keeps the most common genes and DNA. The sample table contains about 13,000 distinct CDR3 sequences; only one count was recorded for roughly 5.5% of them. The ten largest clones represent 25% of the sample. Their cognate antigens are unknown. This material consisted of lung tumor tissue, taken at surgery. The origin of the receptors is a male donor with early-stage non-small cell lung cancer.

This clonotype showed up many times. A library made for alpha chains picked up this beta chain off target, so its size means little. This chain's CDR3 is CASSPRRANHEQYF. The CDR3 DNA is TGTGCCAGCAGCCCCCGCAGGGCTAATCACGAGCAGTACTTC. The chain combines TRBV12-3 or TRBV12-4 with TRBJ2-7; a weak D match, TRBD1 (5 bases). The CDR3 totals 14 residues. V was clipped by 6 bases and J by 5 bases, with 17 bases between them.

This clonotype came up many times. Within a library made for alpha chains, this beta chain is off target, and its count is uninformative. This rearrangement joins TRBV9 to TRBJ2-2, with a possible D match to TRBD1 (5 bases). Germline V gene data show CDR1 as SGDLS and CDR2 as YYNGEE. The V and J ends lost 3 bases and 3 bases respectively, with 15 bases between them. CDR3 size: 16 residues. The CDR3 here is CASSAEGVRYTGELFF. The CDR3 DNA reads TGTGCCAGCAGCGCGGAAGGGGTCCGGTACACCGGGGAGCTGTTTTTT.

Points on this clonotype: This beta chain turned up in a library designed for alpha chains; as an off-target read, its abundance says little. The V gene is TRBV2, the J gene TRBJ1-1; D uncertain. Germline V gene sequence: CDR1 SNHLY, CDR2 FYNNEI. This CDR3 is built from 11 residues. Between the trimmed V and J ends, which lost 2 bases and 7 bases, there was a span of 5 bases. The DNA of the CDR3 is TGTGCCAGCAGTGAATATAGTGAAGCTTTCTTT. Translating gives CASSEYSEAFF. Complete variable domain (other parts from reference TRBV2 and TRBJ1-1): EPEVTQTPSHQVTQMGQEVILRCVPISNHLYFYWYRQILGQKVEFLVSFYNNEISEKSEIFDDQFSVERPDGSNFTLKIRSTKLEDSAMYFCASSEYSEAFFGQGTRLTVV.

This clonotype has only a few counts. A library prepared for alpha chains yielded this beta chain as an off-target read; its size is of little meaning. The chain joins TRBV6-5 to TRBJ2-7; TRBD1 aligns across 9 bases. CDR3 length equals 16 residues. Trimming at V came to 6 bases and at J to 6 bases, leaving 15 bases not matched to a gene. CDR1 is MNHEY, CDR2 SVGAGI, per germline. CDR3 sequence: CASRRPADRGGGEQYF. The CDR3 DNA reads as TGTGCCAGCAGAAGACCCGCGGACAGGGGTGGTGGCGAGCAGTACTTC.

This clonotype has only a few counts. This beta chain is a stray read from a library made for alpha chains; its abundance is not meaningful. The V call is TRBV9, the J call TRBJ2-2, with D uncertain. Germline V gene sequence: CDR1 SGDLS, CDR2 YYNGEE. The CDR3 covers 12 residues. Deletions cut 4 bases from V and 3 bases from J, with 4 bases between. The CDR3 DNA reads as TGTGCCAGCAGCATATACACCGGGGAGCTGTTTTTT. Protein: CASSIYTGELFF.

By frequency in the sample, this clonotype is medium-sized (0.01 to 0.1%). Since it is a stray read in a library aimed at alpha chains, this beta chain has a size that is not meaningful. The rearrangement links TRBV4-3 to TRBJ2-3; 11 nucleotides match TRBD2. The CDR3 is 16 amino acids. V shed 2 bases, J shed 1 base, and the junction held 2 bases outside the gene matches. Per the germline V gene, CDR1 is LGHNA and CDR2 is YSLEER. The CDR3 DNA sequence: TGCGCCAGCAGCCAACAACTAGCGGGGGGCACAGATACGCAGTATTTT. Amino acid sequence: CASSQQLAGGTDTQYF.

The table lists this clonotype with many counts. A library made for alpha chains picked up this beta chain off target, so its size means little. The chain links TRBV11-2 to TRBJ2-2; no definite D call. Germline V lookup: CDR1 SGHAT, CDR2 FQNNGV. This CDR3 spans 11 amino acids. With 11 bases removed from V and 5 bases from J, the gap between germline ends came to 9 bases. Here the CDR3 reads CASRRTGELFF. As DNA, the CDR3 is TGTGCCTCCCGTAGGACCGGGGAGCTGTTTTTT.